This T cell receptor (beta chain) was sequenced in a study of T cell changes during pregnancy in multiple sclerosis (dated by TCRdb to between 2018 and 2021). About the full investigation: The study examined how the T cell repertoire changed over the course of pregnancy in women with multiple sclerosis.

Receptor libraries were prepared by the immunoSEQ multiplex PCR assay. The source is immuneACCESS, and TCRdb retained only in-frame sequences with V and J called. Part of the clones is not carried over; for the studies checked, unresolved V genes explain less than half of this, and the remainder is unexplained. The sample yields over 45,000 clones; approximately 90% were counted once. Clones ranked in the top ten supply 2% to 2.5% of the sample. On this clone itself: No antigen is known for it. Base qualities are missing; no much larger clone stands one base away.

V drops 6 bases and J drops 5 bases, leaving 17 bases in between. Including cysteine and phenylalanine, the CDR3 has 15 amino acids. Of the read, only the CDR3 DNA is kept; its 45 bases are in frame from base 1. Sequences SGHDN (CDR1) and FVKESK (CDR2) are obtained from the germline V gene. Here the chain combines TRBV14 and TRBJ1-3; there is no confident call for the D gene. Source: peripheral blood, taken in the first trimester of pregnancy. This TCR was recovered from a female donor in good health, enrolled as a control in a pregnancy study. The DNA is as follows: TGTGCCAGCAGTCTTCTTAGCGGTTCTAGAAACACCATATATTTT. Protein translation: CASSLLSGSRNTIYF.